The 18 T cell receptor beta chains reported below all come from one sample, sequenced in a study of blood T cell repertoires in COVID-19. Profiling relied on immunoSEQ multiplex PCR, and the TCRdb table lists in-frame clones only, not all of them. The sample contains about 310,000 clones, around 89% of which appear only once. The sample taken for sequencing was PBMCs or T cells enriched from blood (not recorded which). The receptors stem from a woman between 35 and 50 years old who had recovered from COVID-19.

This clone appeared a few times. The J gene is TRBJ1-2, the V gene TRBV9; TRBD1 aligns across 10 bases. CDR3 size: 16 residues. The V gene end was trimmed by 4 bases and the J gene end by 5 bases; junction bases not matched to a gene: 11. Germline loops: CDR1 SGDLS, CDR2 YYNGEE. CDR3 in amino acids: CASSSLRGQGGYGYTF. The CDR3 DNA reads as TGTGCCAGCAGCTCCTTACGCGGACAGGGGGGTTATGGCTACACCTTC.

V gene TRBV30 combines with J gene TRBJ2-1, with 13 bases that match TRBD2. After removal of 4 bases from V and 10 bases from J, the junction contained 7 bases not matched to a gene. The CDR3 totals 14 residues. Germline values: CDR1 GTSNPN, CDR2 SVGIG (reference sequence). The CDR3 bases are TGTGCCTGGAATTCCGGACTAGCGGGAGTAGAGCAGTTCTTC. Protein sequence: CAWNSGLAGVEQFF.

The chain carries TRBV5-1 and TRBJ2-7, with 8 nucleotides matching TRBD1. The germline V gene encodes CDR1 SGHRS and CDR2 YFSETQ. After removal of 5 bases from V and 3 bases from J, the junction contained 10 bases not matched to a gene. The CDR3 runs to 15 residues. The CDR3 nucleotides are TGCGCCAGCAGTCTACCGGGACAGGCCTTCTACGAGCAGTACTTC. Residues: CASSLPGQAFYEQYF.

The rearrangement links TRBV29-1 to TRBJ2-7, with 8 bases fitting TRBD1. The J segment lost 3 bases and the V segment lost 3 bases, leaving 4 bases of the junction unmatched. Germline CDR1 reads SQVTM; CDR2 reads ANQGSEA. The CDR3 has 13 amino acids. The CDR3 protein is CSVEGTGIYEQYF. CDR3 nucleotides: TGCAGCGTTGAGGGGACAGGAATCTACGAGCAGTACTTC.

The chain couples TRBV19 to TRBJ2-6, with 9 positions matching TRBD1. Per germline, CDR1 LNHDA and CDR2 SQIVND (reference sequence). The CDR3 is made up of 17 amino acids. The ends lost 3 bases at V and 2 bases at J; junction bases unmatched: 5. The CDR3 protein is CASSIRDRDPGANVLTF. The DNA of the CDR3 is TGTGCCAGTAGTATCCGGGACAGGGACCCTGGGGCCAACGTCCTGACTTTC.

The CDR3, as DNA: TGTGCCAGCTCAACGACAGGTGATGGGGATTCACCCCTCCACTTT. Translating gives CASSTTGDGDSPLHF. The J gene is TRBJ1-6, the V gene TRBV18, with a tentative D call TRBD1 (6 bases). V shed 5 bases and J shed 8 bases, with 16 bases lying between them. CDR3 length equals 15 residues. CDR1 is KGHSH, CDR2 LQKENI, per germline.

This clone was seen only a few times. This sequence joins TRBV7-3 and TRBJ2-3; possibly TRBD1 for D (5 bases). V gave up 2 bases and J gave up 2 bases, with 11 bases separating them. CDR1 is SGHTA and CDR2 is FQGTGA in the germline V gene. The CDR3 runs to 15 residues. This CDR3 is CASSLGVGPTDTQYF. In DNA, the CDR3 is TGTGCCAGCAGCTTAGGGGTGGGGCCCACAGATACGCAGTATTTT.

V is TRBV2 and J is TRBJ2-1; unclear D gene. V was cut by 6 bases and J by 0 bases, with 12 bases left in between. The germline CDR1 and CDR2 sequences are SNHLY and FYNNEI. The CDR3 contains 15 residues. CDR3 DNA: TGTGCCAGCAGCGTCGACATCAGCTCCTACAATGAGCAGTTCTTC. Its protein is CASSVDISSYNEQFF.

The chain employs TRBV19 and TRBJ1-1, with 8 nucleotides matching TRBD1. V dropped 5 bases and J dropped 2; count of bases not matched to a gene: 4. The length of the CDR3 is 14 residues. Germline loops: CDR1 LNHDA, CDR2 SQIVND (reference sequence). CDR3 DNA: TGTGCCAGTAGTCTTCAGGGGGCCAACACTGAAGCTTTCTTT. Protein: CASSLQGANTEAFF.

V and J are TRBV4-3 and TRBJ2-3; 8 bases are shared with TRBD1. J gave up 2 bases and V 0 bases, and 7 bases lay outside the gene matches. The CDR3 is made up of 17 amino acids. The germline CDR1 and CDR2 sequences are LGHNA and YSLEER. CDR3 protein: CASSQEGDRRVTDTQYF. The CDR3 DNA is TGCGCCAGCAGCCAAGAAGGGGACAGGAGGGTCACAGATACGCAGTATTTT.

The chain combines TRBV4-3 with TRBJ2-7, with 8 nucleotides matching TRBD1. In germline, CDR1 is LGHNA, CDR2 YSLEER. Unmatched junction bases numbered 16, after V lost 4 bases and J lost 5 bases. The CDR3 is 17 residues long. CDR3 loop: CASSLVMGGRGLNEQYF. The CDR3, as DNA: TGCGCCAGCAGCCTCGTCATGGGGGGCAGGGGGCTGAACGAGCAGTACTTC.

CDR3 in DNA: TGCGCCAGCAGCTTGATTCTAGCGGGGGGGCCTTACGAGCAGTACTTC. This encodes CASSLILAGGPYEQYF. The chain links TRBV5-1 to TRBJ2-7; 12 nucleotides align to TRBD2. Germline V gene data show CDR1 as SGHRS and CDR2 as YFSETQ. V was clipped by 1 base and J by 4 bases; unmatched bases: 6. CDR3 size: 16 residues.

The gene calls are TRBV7-3 and TRBJ1-1; tentatively, D is TRBD1 (5 bases). The CDR3 runs to 14 residues. V lost 2 bases and J 4 bases, leaving 11 bases between the germline ends. CDR1 is SGHTA, CDR2 FQGTGA, per germline. CDR3 nucleotides: TGTGCCAGCAGCTTATTAGGGGCCGGCACTGAAGCTTTCTTT. Translation gives CASSLLGAGTEAFF.

The chain combines TRBV27 with TRBJ1-5; D is unclear. Trimming stripped 2 bases from V and 5 bases from J, with 10 bases between. Germline V gene sequence: CDR1 MNHEY, CDR2 SMNVEV (reference sequence). The CDR3 covers 14 residues. The DNA of the CDR3 is TGTGCCAGCAGTTTAGGAGGGTTAGATCAGCCCCAGCATTTT. This codes for CASSLGGLDQPQHF.

The J gene is TRBJ1-1, the V gene TRBV19; 10 nucleotides line up with TRBD1. The CDR3 loop spans 15 amino acids. Germline loops: CDR1 LNHDA, CDR2 SQIVND (reference sequence). Germline trimming cut 5 bases from V and 3 bases from J; bases unmatched to any gene: 6. CDR3 coding DNA: TGTGCCAGTAGTCCGACAGGGGGCGGATACACTGAAGCTTTCTTT. Its translation: CASSPTGGGYTEAFF.

The chain employs TRBV11-2 and TRBJ1-2; D is uncertain. This CDR3 region has 12 residues. Germline CDR1 SGHAT, CDR2 FQNNGV. V was shortened by 5 bases and J by 8 bases, with 12 bases between the two germline ends. In DNA, the CDR3 is TGTGCCAGCAGCCCCAGTCAAATAGGCTACACCTTC. It specifies CASSPSQIGYTF.

V gene TRBV24-1 combines with J gene TRBJ2-1, with 8 bases identical to TRBD2. CDR1 is KGHDR, CDR2 SFDVKD, per germline. The CDR3 extends over 14 amino acids. Trimming cost V 5 bases and J 8 bases; bases outside gene matches: 7. CDR3 nucleotide sequence: TGTGCCACCAGTGGGCCGGGAGGGCCGGATGAGCAGTTCTTC. Protein sequence: CATSGPGGPDEQFF.

The rearrangement links TRBV19 to TRBJ2-3; TRBD2 matches 11 bases. The germline CDR1 and CDR2 sequences are LNHDA and SQIVND (reference sequence). The ends lost 1 base at V and 3 bases at J; junction bases unmatched: 6. The CDR3 sequence is 17 residues long. CDR3 coding DNA: TGTGCCAGTAGTATAGGAACTACTAGCGGGAGAACAGATACGCAGTATTTT. This translates into CASSIGTTSGRTDTQYF.